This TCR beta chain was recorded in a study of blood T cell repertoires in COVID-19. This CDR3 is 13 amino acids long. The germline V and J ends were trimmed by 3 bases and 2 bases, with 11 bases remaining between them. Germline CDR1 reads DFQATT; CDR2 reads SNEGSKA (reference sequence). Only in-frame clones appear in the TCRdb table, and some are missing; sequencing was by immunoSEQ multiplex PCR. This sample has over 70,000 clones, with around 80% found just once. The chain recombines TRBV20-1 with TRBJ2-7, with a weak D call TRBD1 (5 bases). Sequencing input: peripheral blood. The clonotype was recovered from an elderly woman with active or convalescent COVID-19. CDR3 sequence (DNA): TGCAGTGCTAGTAGCACAGGTACCTACGAGCAGTACTTC. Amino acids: CSASSTGTYEQYF.